A selection of T cell receptor beta chains follows, all from one sample in a study of T cell responses to AZD1222 COVID-19 vaccine. Repertoires were generated with immunoSEQ multiplex PCR, while TCRdb's copy carries only in-frame clones and drops some. The sample comprises approximately 170,000 clones, roughly nine tenths of which are singletons, and 6.9% rests with the top ten. Sequencing was performed on peripheral blood, taken on day 0 of AZD1222 vaccination. The receptors come from an adult in good health. Each CDR3 is given with its conserved first and last residue. The order of the fields is CDR3 protein, CDR3 DNA, V gene, J gene, clone size, D gene. D genes are given only for firm matches. Rows give clone size only sometimes, using once, few, many, or a class for an expanded clone.

cdr3_aa: CSARLAVSSDTQYF
cdr3_nt: TGCAGCGCAAGACTAGCCGTAAGCTCCGATACGCAGTATTTT
v_call: TRBV29-1
j_call: TRBJ2-3
clone_size: .
d_call: TRBD2

cdr3_aa: CAWRIPSTLLGASNQPQHF
cdr3_nt: TGTGCCTGGAGAATCCCCTCCACCTTGTTAGGAGCAAGCAATCAGCCCCAGCATTTT
v_call: TRBV30
j_call: TRBJ1-5
clone_size: .
d_call: .

cdr3_aa: CAISETPGPPYNEQFF
cdr3_nt: TGTGCCATCAGTGAAACACCGGGCCCGCCCTACAATGAGCAGTTCTTC
v_call: TRBV10-3
j_call: TRBJ2-1
clone_size: .
d_call: .

cdr3_aa: CASSGSSAGGNSPLHF
cdr3_nt: TGTGCCAGCAGTGGTTCGTCGGCAGGTGGAAATTCACCCCTCCACTTT
v_call: TRBV2
j_call: TRBJ1-6
clone_size: once
d_call: .

cdr3_aa: CASRPGLAGNEQFF
cdr3_nt: TGCGCCAGCAGGCCGGGACTAGCGGGCAATGAGCAGTTCTTC
v_call: TRBV10-1
j_call: TRBJ2-1
clone_size: .
d_call: TRBD2

cdr3_aa: CASSPRRGTDTQYF
cdr3_nt: TGTGCCAGCAGCCCGAGAAGGGGCACAGATACGCAGTATTTT
v_call: TRBV5-8
j_call: TRBJ2-3
clone_size: .
d_call: .

cdr3_aa: CASSVTTEGAWNTIYF
cdr3_nt: TGTGCCAGCAGCGTGACCACGGAGGGGGCTTGGAACACCATATATTTT
v_call: TRBV9
j_call: TRBJ1-3
clone_size: few
d_call: TRBD1

cdr3_aa: CASSTDTQYF
cdr3_nt: TGTGCCAGCAGCACAGATACGCAGTATTTT
v_call: TRBV6-5
j_call: TRBJ2-3
clone_size: .
d_call: .

cdr3_aa: CASTRSSGGSTDTQYF
cdr3_nt: TGTGCCAGCACCCGATCTAGCGGGGGAAGCACAGATACGCAGTATTTT
v_call: TRBV28
j_call: TRBJ2-3
clone_size: .
d_call: TRBD2

cdr3_aa: CASSSGTGAIHEQYF
cdr3_nt: TGCGCCAGCAGTTCCGGGACAGGGGCCATCCACGAGCAGTACTTC
v_call: TRBV5-1
j_call: TRBJ2-7
clone_size: .
d_call: TRBD1

cdr3_aa: CASSSTDRDTNSPLHF
cdr3_nt: TGCGCCAGCAGCTCGACGGACAGGGATACTAATTCACCCCTCCACTTT
v_call: TRBV5-1
j_call: TRBJ1-6
clone_size: .
d_call: TRBD1

cdr3_aa: CASSVGEATEAFF
cdr3_nt: TGTGCCAGCAGCGTTGGGGAGGCCACTGAAGCTTTCTTT
v_call: TRBV9
j_call: TRBJ1-1
clone_size: .
d_call: .

cdr3_aa: CASRRGRNSGNTIYF
cdr3_nt: TGTGCCAGTAGAAGGGGACGAAACTCTGGAAACACCATATATTTT
v_call: TRBV19
j_call: TRBJ1-3
clone_size: few
d_call: .

cdr3_aa: CASSQELDRKSGNTIYF
cdr3_nt: TGTGCCAGCAGCCAAGAACTGGACAGAAAGTCTGGAAACACCATATATTTT
v_call: TRBV14
j_call: TRBJ1-3
clone_size: .
d_call: .

cdr3_aa: CASSLGKGKSNEQFF
cdr3_nt: TGTGCCAGCAGCTTAGGGAAGGGTAAGAGCAATGAGCAGTTCTTC
v_call: TRBV11-1
j_call: TRBJ2-1
clone_size: .
d_call: .

cdr3_aa: CATEESGFNQPQHF
cdr3_nt: TGTGCCACCGAAGAGTCAGGGTTCAATCAGCCCCAGCATTTT
v_call: TRBV24-1
j_call: TRBJ1-5
clone_size: .
d_call: .